Each of the 21 T cell receptor beta chains below was sequenced from the same sample in a study of a mutant IDH1 vaccine in newly diagnosed glioma. The antigens for these receptors are not known. The time point: week 23, last vaccination. Each dose delivered 300 ug of mutant IDH1 20-mer peptide subcutaneously with imiquimod. Repertoires were generated with immunoSEQ multiplex PCR, while TCRdb's copy carries only in-frame clones and drops some. Of roughly 38,000 clones listed, around 76% are singletons. This specimen consisted of PBMCs, obtained from a glioma patient whose treatment included an IDH1 peptide vaccine. The receptor set was obtained from a man between 45 and 60 years old with glioma.

The chain uses TRBV19 and TRBJ1-1; 7 bases agree with TRBD1. V dropped 3 bases and J dropped 1; count of bases not matched to a gene: 2. The germline V gene encodes CDR1 LNHDA and CDR2 SQIVND (reference sequence). This CDR3 comprises 14 residues. The CDR3 protein is CASSIQGGNTEAFF. The CDR3 nucleotides read TGTGCCAGTAGTATCCAGGGGGGGAACACTGAAGCTTTCTTT.

The CDR3 DNA reads TGTGCCAGTAGTATAAGGCTCGGTACCAAGAACACTGAAGCTTTCTTT. Its protein product is CASSIRLGTKNTEAFF. The gene calls are TRBV19 and TRBJ1-1, with no clear D. Germline loops: CDR1 LNHDA, CDR2 SQIVND (reference sequence). CDR3 length: 16 amino acids. Trimming stripped 2 bases from V and 1 base from J, with 14 bases between.

V gene TRBV30 combines with J gene TRBJ1-1; D is possibly TRBD1 (5 bases). Germline assignment: CDR1 GTSNPN and CDR2 SVGIG (reference sequence). This CDR3 contains 17 residues. V was trimmed by 4 bases and J by 0 bases, leaving 21 bases between them. In DNA, the CDR3 is TGTGCCTGGACGACAGTGCGAAATATAGGGGTGAACACTGAAGCTTTCTTT. Translated, it gives CAWTTVRNIGVNTEAFF.

The rearrangement links TRBV18 to TRBJ2-7; D not certain. The CDR3 covers 12 residues. The V gene lost 2 bases and the J gene lost 8 bases, with 10 bases spanning the gap. CDR1 and CDR2 (germline): KGHSH, LQKENI. This CDR3 is CASSPSVDKQYF. CDR3 bases: TGTGCCAGCTCACCAAGCGTCGACAAGCAGTACTTC.

The chain links TRBV14 to TRBJ1-2; the match to TRBD1 covers 7 bases. The CDR3 is 14 residues long. V lost 0 bases and J lost 9; bases outside the gene matches: 7. The germline CDR1 and CDR2 sequences are SGHDN and FVKESK. Here the CDR3 reads CASSQEYRGMSYTF. The CDR3 nucleotides read TGTGCCAGCAGCCAAGAGTACAGGGGAATGAGCTACACCTTC. Based on the CDR3 plus reference TRBV14 and TRBJ1-2, the full variable domain is EAGVTQFPSHSVIEKGQTVTLRCDPISGHDNLYWYRRVMGKEIKFLLHFVKESKQDESGMPNNRFLAERTGGTYSTLKVQPAELEDSGVYFCASSQEYRGMSYTFGSGTRLTVV.

Note on this clone: At one of its ends the junction is not consistent with the germline gene, which may arise from a read error. This sequence joins TRBV28 and TRBJ2-7; 9 bases agree with TRBD1. The length of the CDR3 is 11 residues. Looked up from germline, CDR1 is MDHEN and CDR2 is SYDVKM. DNA of the CDR3: TGTGCCAGCAGTTTTCTCGGACAGGGGTTCTTC. Protein: CASSFLGQGFF.

V is TRBV7-2 and J is TRBJ1-3, with 8 nucleotides matching TRBD1. V trimming: 5 bases; J trimming: 0 bases; junction bases outside the gene matches: 3. Germline-derived CDR1 and CDR2 are SGHTA and FQGNSA. The CDR3 has 15 amino acids. CDR3 nucleotides: TGTGCCAGCAGCCCAGGGGGCCTCTCTGGAAACACCATATATTTT. It is translated as CASSPGGLSGNTIYF.

The rearrangement joins TRBV6-5 to TRBJ2-1; 9 bases agree with TRBD2. V trimming: 0 bases; J trimming: 5 bases; junction bases outside the gene matches: 2. Germline V CDR1 and CDR2: MNHEY, SVGAGI. CDR3 size: 15 residues. The CDR3 loop is CASSYSTSGHNEQFF. In DNA form, the CDR3 reads TGTGCCAGCAGTTACTCGACTAGCGGTCACAATGAGCAGTTCTTC.

V is TRBV30 and J is TRBJ2-7; possibly TRBD2 for D (6 bases). V was cut by 4 bases and J by 4 bases, with 20 bases left in between. Germline assignment: CDR1 GTSNPN and CDR2 SVGIG (reference sequence). The CDR3 runs 15 residues. CDR3 loop: CAWNYGDSGNYEQYF. CDR3 bases: TGTGCCTGGAACTACGGGGACTCAGGGAATTACGAGCAGTACTTC.

The gene calls are TRBV7-3 and TRBJ2-1; the D is unclear. CDR1 and CDR2 from the germline V gene are SGHTA and FQGTGA. Between the trimmed V and J ends, which lost 5 bases and 7 bases, there was a span of 6 bases. CDR3 length: 11 residues. The CDR3 DNA is TGTGCCAGCAGCCTCGGGAATGAGCAGTTCTTC. Protein sequence: CASSLGNEQFF. The full variable domain, rest sourced from reference TRBV7-3 and TRBJ2-1, is GAGVSQTPSNKVTEKGKYVELRCDPISGHTALYWYRQSLGQGPEFLIYFQGTGAADDSGLPNDRFFAVRPEGSVSTLKIQRTERGDSAVYLCASSLGNEQFFGPGTRLTVL.

This clone was seen only a few times. The V and J genes are TRBV7-9 and TRBJ2-2, with no clear D. This CDR3 is built from 19 residues. Germline V CDR1 and CDR2: SEHNR, FQNEAQ (reference sequence). Deletions cut 5 bases from V and 5 bases from J, with 27 bases between. In DNA form, the CDR3 reads TGTGCCAGCAGCCCGCGTACCCTCGGTTTACAGAGTAGTACCGGGGAGCTGTTTTTT. Translating it yields CASSPRTLGLQSSTGELFF.

This chain connects TRBV10-1 to TRBJ2-7; D unresolved. V shed 0 bases and J shed 6 bases, with 12 bases lying between them. Germline loops: CDR1 WNHNN, CDR2 SYGVQD (reference sequence). The CDR3 loop spans 14 amino acids. Written as DNA, the CDR3 is TGCGCCAGCAGTGAGTCGAGAACCGCCTCCGAGCAGTACTTC. Protein product: CASSESRTASEQYF.

This chain links TRBV6-6 with TRBJ1-5; 9 positions agree with TRBD1. The V gene end was trimmed by 6 bases and the J gene end by 1 base; junction bases not matched to a gene: 4. The CDR3 contains 15 residues. Germline V gene data show CDR1 as MNHNY and CDR2 as SVGAGI (reference sequence). CDR3 nucleotides: TGTGCCAGCAGATCGACAGGGGGAAGCAATCAGCCCCAGCATTTT. Translation gives CASRSTGGSNQPQHF.

The chain links TRBV10-1 to TRBJ1-4, with D maybe TRBD1 (5 bases). This CDR3 contains 16 residues. The germline V gene has CDR1 WNHNN and CDR2 SYGVQD (reference sequence). The V and J ends lost 5 bases and 0 bases respectively, with 13 bases between them. For the CDR3, the DNA is TGCGCCAGCAGTCCCGGGACCGTTGCAACTAATGAAAAACTGTTTTTT. Translation gives CASSPGTVATNEKLFF.

This clone was counted a few times. The genes are TRBV2 and TRBJ1-4; 7 nucleotides align to TRBD1. The length of the CDR3 is 13 residues. J lost 7 bases, V lost 6 bases, and 5 bases had no gene match. The germline gives CDR1 SNHLY, CDR2 FYNNEI. CDR3 region: CASSLQGGEKLFF. The CDR3 bases are TGTGCCAGCAGCCTTCAGGGGGGTGAAAAACTGTTTTTT.

The CDR3 here is CASISPTGNEQYF. The CDR3 bases are TGTGCCAGCATAAGCCCGACCGGAAACGAGCAGTACTTC. The rearrangement links TRBV6-5 to TRBJ2-7; D gene uncertain. V dropped 7 bases and J dropped 5 bases, with 15 bases sitting between them. Germline V gene lookup returns CDR1 MNHEY and CDR2 SVGAGI. The CDR3 totals 13 residues.

The V call is TRBV6-5, the J call TRBJ2-5, with TRBD1 matching 8 bases. The germline V gene encodes CDR1 MNHEY and CDR2 SVGAGI. The V and J ends lost 5 bases and 5 bases, in that order; junction bases with no gene match: 4. The CDR3 runs 13 residues. The CDR3, as DNA: TGTGCCAGCAGTAGACAGGGGATGGAGACCCAGTACTTC. Amino acids: CASSRQGMETQYF.

This clone was detected a few times. The chain is built from TRBV10-3 and TRBJ2-5, with TRBD2 identical over 8 bases. CDR3 length equals 14 residues. CDR1 is ENHRY and CDR2 is SYGVKD in the germline V gene. V lost 10 bases and J lost 5; bases outside the gene matches: 12. The CDR3 DNA reads as TGTGCCAGCAAATCGGGGGGGCCGGTGGAGACCCAGTACTTC. Translated, it gives CASKSGGPVETQYF.

The gene calls are TRBV7-3 and TRBJ2-1; maybe TRBD2 (6 bases). Germline CDR1 reads SGHTA; CDR2 reads FQGTGA. With 1 base removed from V and 8 bases from J, the gap between germline ends came to 12 bases. CDR3 length equals 14 residues. CDR3 sequence reads: CASSLMAGTHEQFF. CDR3 sequence (DNA): TGTGCCAGCAGCTTAATGGCGGGAACCCATGAGCAGTTCTTC.

This chain links TRBV10-1 with TRBJ2-5, with D tentatively TRBD1 or TRBD2 (5 bases each). Trimming left V 2 bases short and J 3 bases short, with 13 bases between. The CDR3 contains 15 residues. CDR1 is WNHNN and CDR2 is SYGVQD in the germline V gene (reference sequence). DNA for the CDR3: TGCGCCAGCAGTGAGGCGGGTGGGGCAGAAGAGACCCAGTACTTC. This gives the protein CASSEAGGAEETQYF.

The genes are TRBV6-6 and TRBJ2-1; D may be TRBD2 (7 bases). Trimming took off 11 bases at V and 6 bases at J, with 17 bases between the two ends. Looked up from germline, CDR1 is MNHNY and CDR2 is SVGAGI (reference sequence). The CDR3 has 13 amino acids. CDR3 in DNA: TGTGCCTCGAAGGGGGGGTCGGGCAATGAGCAGTTCTTC. Translation: CASKGGSGNEQFF.